Here is one TCR beta chain with its context. Its antigen is as yet unknown. These data are taken from a study of blood T cells in healthy people across ages. Whole-study results and caveats: Researchers deemed the diversity estimates from one million T cells underestimates.

Total RNA amounts of at least 5 micrograms were extracted per sample. The V gene lost 5 bases and the J gene lost 5 bases, with 16 bases spanning the gap. Per germline, CDR1 SGHTA and CDR2 FQGNSA. This CDR3 comprises 15 residues. Primed by a sample-barcoded 5' primer and a J-beta primer mix, a second PCR proceeded for about 6 to 12 cycles. TCRdb ran MiXCR on the 5' RACE reads and lists one entry per CDR3 protein. The repertoire holds 540,000 or so distinct CDR3 sequences, 45% to 55% seen once, with about 26% in the top ten. Input material: blood. The chain combines TRBV7-2 with TRBJ1-5; weak D call: TRBD1 (5 bases). The TCR comes from a man older than 75 in good health. CDR3 residues: CASSLDRGVDQPQHF. The CDR3, as DNA: TGTGCCAGCAGCCTAGACCGGGGGGTGGATCAGCCCCAGCATTTT.